This TCR beta chain emerged from a study of CD8+CD57+ T cells in acquired aplastic anemia. Study-wide background: Healthy donor CD4+ samples were sequenced to a depth that averaged about 10.8 million reads.

In regard to this clonotype: Its target is not known. A much larger clonotype is one base distant, so this may be a read error.

CDR3 and TCR beta VDJ profiling relied on a genomic DNA template. TCRdb reanalysed the reads using MiXCR and keeps one entry per CDR3 protein. The sample lists 190,000 or so distinct CDR3 sequences; over 55% were seen once. Points from the study as a whole: Patients did not significantly differ from controls in CD8+ Simpson's diversity.

The receptor was isolated from a human donor in good health. The sample consisted of sorted CD4+, CD8+, or CD8+CD57+ T cells (not recorded which) from PBMCs.

CDR3 nucleotide sequence: TGTGCCAGTGAAATTTCTCCGGAATTAGACACCGGGGAGCTGTTTTTT. Protein: CASEISPELDTGELFF. The chain is built from TRBV7-6 and TRBJ2-2, with D uncertain. Germline lookup yields CDR1 SGHVS and CDR2 FNYEAQ. CDR3 length: 16 amino acids. Trimming left V 9 bases short and J 3 bases short, with 20 bases between.